This T cell receptor beta chain is from a study of cytomegalovirus exposure and HLA in healthy donors. About the study: Out of fewer than 400 genotyped donors, about 80% belonged to the Caucasian-associated ancestry cluster. Study-wide findings and caveats: When the data were analyzed later, several of the most significant clusters appeared to be linked to common viral pathogens. The study recorded around 160 TCR beta chains that were cytomegalovirus-associated.

The CDR3 is made up of 11 amino acids. The ends were cut back, 5 bases at V and 5 bases at J, with 7 bases in the middle. Germline V gives CDR1 SGHRS, CDR2 YFSETQ. With respect to this clone: Its antigen is unidentified.

With 60 Vbeta and 13 Jbeta primers, the PCR was carried out. The table came from immunoSEQ multiplex PCR; TCRdb's copy has only in-frame clones and leaves some out. This table has 90,000 or so clones, 60% to 80% appearing once. The chain combines TRBV5-1 with TRBJ2-5; no definite D call. The sample was PBMCs. This clonotype originated in a woman in her forties or fifties in good health and CMV-seropositive. CDR3 amino acids: CASSSHETQYF. The CDR3 DNA sequence: TGCGCCAGCAGTAGTCACGAGACCCAGTACTTC.